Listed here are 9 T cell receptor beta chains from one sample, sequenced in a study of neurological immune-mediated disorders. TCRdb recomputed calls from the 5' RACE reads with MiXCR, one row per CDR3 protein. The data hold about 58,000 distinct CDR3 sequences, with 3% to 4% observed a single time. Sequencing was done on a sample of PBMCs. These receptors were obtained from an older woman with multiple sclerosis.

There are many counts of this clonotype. This CDR3 is CASSTTGGPGDTQYF. CDR3 in DNA: TGTGCCAGCAGCACCACCGGGGGGCCCGGGGATACGCAGTATTTT. This rearrangement joins TRBV7-2 to TRBJ2-3, with D possibly matching TRBD2 (7 bases). From germline, CDR1 is SGHTA and CDR2 FQGNSA. This CDR3 is 15 amino acids long. The V end lost 5 bases, the J end lost 6 bases, and 18 bases lay between the germline ends. Combining the CDR3 with reference TRBV7-2 and TRBJ2-3 gives the whole variable domain GAGVSQSPSNKVTEKGKDVELRCDPISGHTALYWYRQSLGQGLEFLIYFQGNSAPDKSGLPSDRFSAERTGGSVSTLTIQRTQQEDSAVYLCASSTTGGPGDTQYFGPGTRLTVL.

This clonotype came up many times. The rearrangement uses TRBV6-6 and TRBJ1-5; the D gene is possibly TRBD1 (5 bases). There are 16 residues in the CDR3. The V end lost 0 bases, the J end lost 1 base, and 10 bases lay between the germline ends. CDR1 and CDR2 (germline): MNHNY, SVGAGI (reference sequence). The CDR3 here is CASSYSMGGSNQPQHF. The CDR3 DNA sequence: TGTGCCAGCAGTTACTCGATGGGGGGGAGCAATCAGCCCCAGCATTTT.

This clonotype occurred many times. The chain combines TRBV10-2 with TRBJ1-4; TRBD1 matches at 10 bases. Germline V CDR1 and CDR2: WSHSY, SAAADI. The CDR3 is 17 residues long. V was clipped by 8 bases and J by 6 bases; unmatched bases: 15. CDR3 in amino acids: CASARGTGVLQDEKLFF. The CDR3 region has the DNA TGCGCCAGCGCCCGGGGGACAGGGGTTCTCCAGGATGAAAAACTGTTTTTT.

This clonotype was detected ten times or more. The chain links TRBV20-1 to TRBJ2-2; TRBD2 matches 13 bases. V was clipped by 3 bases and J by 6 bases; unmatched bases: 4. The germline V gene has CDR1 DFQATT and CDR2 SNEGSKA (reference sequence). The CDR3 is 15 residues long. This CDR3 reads CSASPGLAGPGELFF. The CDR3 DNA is TGCAGTGCTAGCCCGGGACTAGCGGGACCCGGGGAGCTGTTTTTT.

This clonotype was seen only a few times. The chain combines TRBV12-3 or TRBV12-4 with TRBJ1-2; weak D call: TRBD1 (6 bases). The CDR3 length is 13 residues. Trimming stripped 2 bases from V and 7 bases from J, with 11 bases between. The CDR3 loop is CASSLFSGVGYTF. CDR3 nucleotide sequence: TGTGCCAGCAGTTTATTCTCAGGGGTTGGCTACACCTTC.

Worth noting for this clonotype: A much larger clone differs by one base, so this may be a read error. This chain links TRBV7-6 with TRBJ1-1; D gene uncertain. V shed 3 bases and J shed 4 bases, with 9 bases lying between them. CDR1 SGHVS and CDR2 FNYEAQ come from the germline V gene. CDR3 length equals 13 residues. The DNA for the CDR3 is TGTGCCAGCAGCTTTGGGATGGTCACTGAAGCTTTCTTT. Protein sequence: CASSFGMVTEAFF. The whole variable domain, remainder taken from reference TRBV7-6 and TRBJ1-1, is GAGVSQSPRYKVTKRGQDVALRCDPISGHVSLYWYRQALGQGPEFLTYFNYEAQQDKSGLPNDRFSAERPEGSISTLTIQRTEQRDSAMYRCASSFGMVTEAFFGQGTRLTVV.

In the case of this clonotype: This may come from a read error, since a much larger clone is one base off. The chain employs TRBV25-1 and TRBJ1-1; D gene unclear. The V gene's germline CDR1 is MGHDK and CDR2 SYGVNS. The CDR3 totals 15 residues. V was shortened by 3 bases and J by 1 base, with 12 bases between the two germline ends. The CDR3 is CASSDPRKGNTEAFF. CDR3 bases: TGTGCCAGCAGTGATCCTAGAAAGGGGAACACTGAAGCTTTCTTT.

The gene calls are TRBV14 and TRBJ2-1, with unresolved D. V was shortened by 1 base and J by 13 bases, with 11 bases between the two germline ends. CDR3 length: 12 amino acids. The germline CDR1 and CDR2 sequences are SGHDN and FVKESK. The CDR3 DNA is TGTGCCAGCAGCCAAGTTACCCAAGTCCAGTTCTTC. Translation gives CASSQVTQVQFF.

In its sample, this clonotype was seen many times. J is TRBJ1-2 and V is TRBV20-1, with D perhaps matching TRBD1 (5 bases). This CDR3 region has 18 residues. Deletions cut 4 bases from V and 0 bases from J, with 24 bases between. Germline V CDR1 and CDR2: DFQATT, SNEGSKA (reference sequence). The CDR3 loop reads CSAKFPLGPRESNYGYTF. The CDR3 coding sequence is TGCAGTGCTAAATTTCCTTTGGGACCGAGGGAATCTAACTATGGCTACACCTTC.